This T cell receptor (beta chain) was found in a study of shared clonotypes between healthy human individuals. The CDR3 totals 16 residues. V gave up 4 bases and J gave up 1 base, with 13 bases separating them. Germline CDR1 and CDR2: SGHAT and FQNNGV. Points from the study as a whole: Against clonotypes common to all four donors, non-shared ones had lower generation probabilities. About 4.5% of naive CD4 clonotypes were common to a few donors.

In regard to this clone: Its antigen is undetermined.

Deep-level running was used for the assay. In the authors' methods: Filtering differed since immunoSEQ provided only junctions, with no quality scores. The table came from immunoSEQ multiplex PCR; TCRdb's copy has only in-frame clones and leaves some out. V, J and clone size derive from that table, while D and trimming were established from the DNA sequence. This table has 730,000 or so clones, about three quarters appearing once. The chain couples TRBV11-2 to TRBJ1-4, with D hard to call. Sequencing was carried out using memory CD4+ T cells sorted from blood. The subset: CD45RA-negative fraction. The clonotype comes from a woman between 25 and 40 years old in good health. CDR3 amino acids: CASSSGHAQTNEKLFF. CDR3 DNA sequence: TGTGCCAGCAGCTCGGGCCACGCACAAACTAATGAAAAACTGTTTTTT.